This T cell receptor beta chain was captured by sequencing in a study of T cell changes during pregnancy in multiple sclerosis (dated by TCRdb to between 2018 and 2021). Concerning the study at large: In women with multiple sclerosis, the researchers looked at how the T cell repertoire shifted as pregnancy progressed.

The germline V gene supplies CDR1 SGHVS and CDR2 FQNEAQ. Trimming at the junction amounts to 1 base on V and 5 bases on J, and the germline ends lie 15 bases apart. The CDR3 runs 16 residues from the cysteine to the phenylalanine. Here the CDR3 DNA is all that survives: 48 bases in frame from base 1. A remark on this clone: Its antigen target is currently unknown. Per-base qualities were not stored, and no clone one base away is much larger.

Libraries were made using the immunoSEQ multiplex PCR assay. Held by TCRdb, this immuneACCESS table contains in-frame sequences only and omits some clones. Under half of the omission traces to an unresolved V gene where checked; the cause of the rest is unknown. Present in this sample are roughly 63,000 clones, roughly 93% of which were seen just once. The biggest ten clones account for around 4% of the sample. The sequenced sample was CD8+ T cells from peripheral blood mononuclear cells, obtained in the second trimester of pregnancy. The receptor comes from a female donor with multiple sclerosis, enrolled in a pregnancy study. This chain joins TRBV7-8 to TRBJ2-1, with the D gene not clear enough to name. The nucleotides are TGTGCCAGCAGCTTAGGAGGAGAGACTTGGAACAATGAGCAGTTCTTC. Its translation reads: CASSLGGETWNNEQFF. The reference TRBV7-8 and TRBJ2-1 proteins fill in what lies around the CDR3, so the full variable domain reads GAGVSQSPRYKVAKRGQDVALRCDPISGHVSLFWYQQALGQGPEFLTYFQNEAQLDKSGLPSDRFFAERPEGSVSTLKIQRTQQEDSAVYLCASSLGGETWNNEQFFGPGTRLTVL.